Sample share makes the clone carrying this T cell receptor (beta chain) medium-sized. Its antigen is not identified. These data belong to a study of neurological immune-mediated disorders. General study results and limits: Private repertoires in all groups were suggested by the absence of shared CDR3 amino acid sequences among expanded clones across subjects.

Time point reported: longitudinal time-point 3. Synthesis of cDNA used 5'RACE (with 10-nucleotide random UMIs). Sequencing runs each yielded over 180 million TCR-beta sequences from 15-18 subjects. MiXCR was run by TCRdb on the 5' RACE reads, yielding one entry per CDR3 protein. Among over 90,000 distinct CDR3 sequences listed, 10% to 14% were seen once. This TCR came from a female donor with HTLV-1-associated myelopathy (HAM/TSP). The material sequenced was PBMCs.

The CDR3 spells CATSRQQGRYEQYF. The CDR3 coding sequence is TGTGCCACCAGCAGGCAACAGGGGCGGTACGAGCAGTACTTC. The chain recombines TRBV15 with TRBJ2-7, with TRBD1 matching over 7 bases. The CDR3 spans 14 residues. CDR1 is LNHNV and CDR2 is YYDKDF in the germline V gene (reference sequence). Trimming at V came to 3 bases and at J to 4 bases, leaving 6 bases not matched to a gene.